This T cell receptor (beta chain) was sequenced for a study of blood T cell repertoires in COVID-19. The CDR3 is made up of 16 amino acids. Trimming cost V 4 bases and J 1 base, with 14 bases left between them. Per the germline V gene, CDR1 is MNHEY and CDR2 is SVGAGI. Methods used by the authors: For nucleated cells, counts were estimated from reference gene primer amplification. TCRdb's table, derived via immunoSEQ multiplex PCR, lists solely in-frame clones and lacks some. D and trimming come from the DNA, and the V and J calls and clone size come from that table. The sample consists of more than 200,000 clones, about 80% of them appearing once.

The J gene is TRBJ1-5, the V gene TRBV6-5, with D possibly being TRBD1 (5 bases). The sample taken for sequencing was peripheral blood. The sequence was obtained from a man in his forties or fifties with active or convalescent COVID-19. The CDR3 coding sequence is TGTGCCAGCAGTTCGGCGATCGGGGGGAGCAATCAGCCCCAGCATTTT. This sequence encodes CASSSAIGGSNQPQHF.